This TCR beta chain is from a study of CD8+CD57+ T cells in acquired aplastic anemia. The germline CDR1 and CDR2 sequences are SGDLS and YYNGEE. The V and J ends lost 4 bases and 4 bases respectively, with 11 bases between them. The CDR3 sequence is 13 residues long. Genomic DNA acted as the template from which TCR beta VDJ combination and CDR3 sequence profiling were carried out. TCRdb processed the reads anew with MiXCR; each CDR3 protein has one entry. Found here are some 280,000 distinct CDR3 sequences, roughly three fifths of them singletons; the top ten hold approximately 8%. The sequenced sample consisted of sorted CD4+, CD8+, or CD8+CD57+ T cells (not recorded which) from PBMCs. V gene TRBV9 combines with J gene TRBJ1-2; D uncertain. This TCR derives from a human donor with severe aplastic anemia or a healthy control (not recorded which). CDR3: CASSPSVTYGYTF. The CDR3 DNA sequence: TGTGCCAGCAGCCCCAGTGTAACCTATGGCTACACCTTC.